This T cell receptor beta chain was documented in a study of spatial heterogeneity in lung cancer. Study observations and caveats: Expanded alpha and beta TCR counts within tumors tracked tumor mutation counts.

The CDR3 is 15 residues long. V dropped 5 bases and J dropped 4; count of bases not matched to a gene: 3. By sample share, this clonotype is medium-sized. Its antigen remains unknown. A distinct unique molecular identifier was carried by each TCR cDNA molecule. MiXCR, run by TCRdb on the 5' RACE reads, gives a single entry per CDR3 protein. The sample carries around 13,000 distinct CDR3 sequences, 6% to 8.5% recorded once. Time point in this sample: sample taken at primary tumor resection. No cell sorting; template was whole RNA from tumor, lung tissue or PBMC. The clonotype was recovered from a female donor with early-stage non-small cell lung cancer. The material sequenced was lung tumor tissue, taken at surgery. The rearrangement joins TRBV12-3 or TRBV12-4 to TRBJ2-5; TRBD2 agrees at 14 bases. CDR3 residues: CASSDGLAGGETQYF. CDR3 DNA: TGTGCCAGCAGTGACGGACTAGCGGGAGGAGAGACCCAGTACTTC.